This TCR beta chain was found in a study of cytomegalovirus exposure and HLA in healthy donors. The PCR used 60 Vbeta and 13 Jbeta primers. The repertoire was sequenced with immunoSEQ multiplex PCR; TCRdb's copy has only in-frame clones and lacks some. The sample records roughly 110,000 clones, approximately 69% being singletons. Study-level results: The likely explanation for a cluster of highly shared sequence variants was sequencing artifact. Many donors shared some public TCRs, even though most TCR sequences were rare. Associated with cytomegalovirus, according to the listing, were 150 to 200 TCR beta chains. Earlier results showed most TCR beta V segments being productive about 90% or about 30% of the time.

V lost 6 bases, J lost 8 bases, and 13 bases stayed unmatched. The CDR3 is 15 residues long. The V gene's germline CDR1 is SNHLY and CDR2 FYNNEI. As for this clone: Antigen: not known.

Sample: PBMCs. This rearrangement joins TRBV2 to TRBJ2-1; 7 bases fit TRBD2. The receptor was isolated from a middle-aged woman in good health and CMV-seropositive. The CDR3 loop is CASRKRDYPRDEQFF. DNA for the CDR3: TGTGCCAGCAGGAAAAGGGACTACCCCAGGGATGAGCAGTTCTTC. The variable domain in full, with the rest retrieved from reference TRBV2 and TRBJ2-1, is EPEVTQTPSHQVTQMGQEVILRCVPISNHLYFYWYRQILGQKVEFLVSFYNNEISEKSEIFDDQFSVERPDGSNFTLKIRSTKLEDSAMYFCASRKRDYPRDEQFFGPGTRLTVL.